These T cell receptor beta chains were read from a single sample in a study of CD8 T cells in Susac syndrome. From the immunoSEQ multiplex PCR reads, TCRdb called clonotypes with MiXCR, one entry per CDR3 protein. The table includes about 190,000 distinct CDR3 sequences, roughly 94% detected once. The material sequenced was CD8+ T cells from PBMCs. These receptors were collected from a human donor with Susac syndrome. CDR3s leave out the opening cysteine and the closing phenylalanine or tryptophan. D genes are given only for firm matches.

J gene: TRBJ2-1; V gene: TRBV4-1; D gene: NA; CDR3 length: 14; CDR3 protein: ASSQKGPSSYNEQF
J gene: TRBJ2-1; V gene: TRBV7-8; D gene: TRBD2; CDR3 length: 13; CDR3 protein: ASSAGTSGINEQF
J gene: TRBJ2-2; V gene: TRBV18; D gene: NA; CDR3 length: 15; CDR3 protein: ASSSDDRFANTGELF
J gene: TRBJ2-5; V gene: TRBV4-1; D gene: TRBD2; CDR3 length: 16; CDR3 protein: ASSQVGYLAGVKETQY
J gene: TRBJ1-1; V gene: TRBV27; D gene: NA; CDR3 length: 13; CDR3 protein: ASSQNWGMNTEAF
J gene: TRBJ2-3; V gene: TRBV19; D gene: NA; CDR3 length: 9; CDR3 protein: AGTPVDTQY
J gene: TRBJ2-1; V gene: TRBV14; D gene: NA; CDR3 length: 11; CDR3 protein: ASSQRVGNEQF
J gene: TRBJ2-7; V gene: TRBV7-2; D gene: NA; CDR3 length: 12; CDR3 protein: ASSLIPSTYEQY
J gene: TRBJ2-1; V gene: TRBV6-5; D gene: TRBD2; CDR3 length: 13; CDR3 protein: ASSYQTTSGNEQF
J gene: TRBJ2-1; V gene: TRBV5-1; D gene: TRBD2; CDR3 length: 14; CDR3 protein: ASSWGLAGGADEQF
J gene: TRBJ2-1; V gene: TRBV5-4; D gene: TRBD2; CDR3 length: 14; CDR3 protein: ASSEGLAGVHNEQF
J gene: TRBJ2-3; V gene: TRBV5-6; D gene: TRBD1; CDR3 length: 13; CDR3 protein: ASSFVDRGTDTQY
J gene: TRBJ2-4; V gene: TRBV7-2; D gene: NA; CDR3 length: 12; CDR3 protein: ASSLGRLENIQY
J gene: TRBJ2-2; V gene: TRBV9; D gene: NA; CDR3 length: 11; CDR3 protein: ASSDLATGELF
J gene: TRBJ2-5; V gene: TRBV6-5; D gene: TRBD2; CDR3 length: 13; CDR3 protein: ASSSSGRAGETQY
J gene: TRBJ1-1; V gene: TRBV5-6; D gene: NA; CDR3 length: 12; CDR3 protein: ASSLPTANTEAF
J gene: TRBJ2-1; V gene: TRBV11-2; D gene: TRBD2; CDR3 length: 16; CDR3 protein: ASSLDPTSGFSYNEQF
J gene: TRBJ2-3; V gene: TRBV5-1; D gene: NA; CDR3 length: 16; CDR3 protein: ASSRGSQEPIRTDTQY
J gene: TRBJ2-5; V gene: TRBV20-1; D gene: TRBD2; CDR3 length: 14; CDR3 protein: SAPGLAGGDGETQY
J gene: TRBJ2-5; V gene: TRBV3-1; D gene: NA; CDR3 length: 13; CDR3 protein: ASSVTGTSGETQY
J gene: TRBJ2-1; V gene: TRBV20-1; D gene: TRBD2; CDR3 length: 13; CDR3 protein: SALVGLADYNEQF
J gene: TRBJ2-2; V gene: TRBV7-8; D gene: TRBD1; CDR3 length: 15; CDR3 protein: ASSATGTGEYTGELF
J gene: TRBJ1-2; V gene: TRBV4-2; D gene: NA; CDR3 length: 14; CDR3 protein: ASSQDSGTDLYGYT
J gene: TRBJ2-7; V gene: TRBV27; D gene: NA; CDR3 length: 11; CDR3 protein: ASRSSGSYEQY
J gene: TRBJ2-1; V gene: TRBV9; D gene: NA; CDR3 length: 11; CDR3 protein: ASSVGMINEQF
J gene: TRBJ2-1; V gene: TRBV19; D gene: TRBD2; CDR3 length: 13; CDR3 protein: ASTSGRASYNEQF
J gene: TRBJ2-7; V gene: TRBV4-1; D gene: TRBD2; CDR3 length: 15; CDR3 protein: ASSQQVVASGRYEQY
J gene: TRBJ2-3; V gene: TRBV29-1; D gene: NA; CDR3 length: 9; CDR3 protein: SVTGLDTQY
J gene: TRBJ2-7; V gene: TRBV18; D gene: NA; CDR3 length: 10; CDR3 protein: ASSADGYEQY
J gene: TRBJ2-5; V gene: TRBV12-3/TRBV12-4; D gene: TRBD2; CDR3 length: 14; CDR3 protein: ASSSFRGGAAETQY
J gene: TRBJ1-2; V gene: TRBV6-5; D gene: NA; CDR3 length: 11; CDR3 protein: ASSYSGGNRYT
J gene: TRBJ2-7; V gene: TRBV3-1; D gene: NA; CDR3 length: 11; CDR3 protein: ASSQDQEWRQY
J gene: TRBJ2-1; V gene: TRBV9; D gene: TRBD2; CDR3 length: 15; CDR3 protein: ASSVGPGTSGGGEQF
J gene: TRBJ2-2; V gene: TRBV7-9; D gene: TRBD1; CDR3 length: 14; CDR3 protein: ASSSDGQGNTGELF
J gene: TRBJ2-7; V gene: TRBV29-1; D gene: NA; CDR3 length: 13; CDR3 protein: SVRLPYRDSYEQY
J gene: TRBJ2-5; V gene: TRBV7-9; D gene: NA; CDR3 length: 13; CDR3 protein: ASSLRLGRQETQY
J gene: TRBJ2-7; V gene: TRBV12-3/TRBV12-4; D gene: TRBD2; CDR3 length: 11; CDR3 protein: ASQSGLAGEQY
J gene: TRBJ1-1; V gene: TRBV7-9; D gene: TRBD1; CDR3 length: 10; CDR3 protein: ASSPPDRAHF
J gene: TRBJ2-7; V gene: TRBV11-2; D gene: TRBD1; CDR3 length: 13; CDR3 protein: ASSAGQGVHHEQY
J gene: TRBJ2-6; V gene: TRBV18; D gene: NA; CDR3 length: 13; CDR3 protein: ASSPSGSGANVLT
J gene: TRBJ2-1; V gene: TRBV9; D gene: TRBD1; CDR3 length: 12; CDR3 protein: ASSANDRVIGQF
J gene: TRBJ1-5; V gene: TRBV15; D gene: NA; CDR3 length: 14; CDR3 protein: ATSRDSAEINQPQH
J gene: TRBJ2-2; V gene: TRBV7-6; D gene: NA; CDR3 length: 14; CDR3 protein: ASTPFIVANTGELF
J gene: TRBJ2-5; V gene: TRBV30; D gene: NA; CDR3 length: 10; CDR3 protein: AWSVTPETQY
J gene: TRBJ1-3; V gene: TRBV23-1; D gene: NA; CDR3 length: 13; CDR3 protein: ASSRTRPGENTIY
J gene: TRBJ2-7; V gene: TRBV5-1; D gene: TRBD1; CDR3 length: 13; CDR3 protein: ASSLGDSTPYEQY
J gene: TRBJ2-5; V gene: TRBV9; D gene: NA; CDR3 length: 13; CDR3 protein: ASSVQAGFQETQY
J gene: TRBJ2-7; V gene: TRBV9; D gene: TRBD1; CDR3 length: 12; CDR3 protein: ASSASGTDYEQY
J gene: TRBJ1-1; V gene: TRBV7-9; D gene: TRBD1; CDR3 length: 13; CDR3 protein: ASSFPGQMNTEAF
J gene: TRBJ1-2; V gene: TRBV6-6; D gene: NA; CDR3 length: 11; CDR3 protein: ASSYGPGYGYT
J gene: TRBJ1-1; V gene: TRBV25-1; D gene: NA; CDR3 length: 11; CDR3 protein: ASSAQSGTEAF
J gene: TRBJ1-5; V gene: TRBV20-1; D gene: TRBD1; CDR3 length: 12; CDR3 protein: SALQGAGNQPQH
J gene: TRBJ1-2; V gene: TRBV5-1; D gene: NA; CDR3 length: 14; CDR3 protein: ASSPGQWAINYGYT
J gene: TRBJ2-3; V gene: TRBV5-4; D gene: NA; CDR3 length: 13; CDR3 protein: ASSGVLAQTDTQY
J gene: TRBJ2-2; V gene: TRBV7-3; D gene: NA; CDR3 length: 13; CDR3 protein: ASSLMSDASGELF
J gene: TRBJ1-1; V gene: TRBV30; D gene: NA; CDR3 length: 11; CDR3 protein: AWWPHEDTEAF
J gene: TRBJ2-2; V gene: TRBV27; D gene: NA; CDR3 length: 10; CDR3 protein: ASSLSSGELF
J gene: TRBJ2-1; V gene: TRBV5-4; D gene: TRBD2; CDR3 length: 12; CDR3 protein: ASSRTSELNEQF
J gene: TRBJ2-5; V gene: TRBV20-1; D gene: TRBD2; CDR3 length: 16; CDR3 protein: SASLPTATGLAYETQY